The clone carrying this TCR beta chain was found a few times. Antigen specificity is unknown. Germline CDR1 and CDR2: LNHNV and YYDKDF (reference sequence). V dropped 0 bases and J dropped 8 bases, with 10 bases sitting between them. The CDR3 runs to 13 residues. This record belongs to a study of identical twins. Overall study findings and caveats: Rather than following the same donors, the conclusions depended on cross-sectional statistical analysis.

One entry per CDR3 protein results from TCRdb running MiXCR on the 5' RACE reads. The sample lists 200,000 or so distinct CDR3 sequences; under 10% were seen once. These data were likewise used in another study, on yellow fever vaccine responses in identical twins.

The specimen sequenced was memory (CD45RO+) T cells sorted from blood. This TCR was recovered from a woman aged 18-35 years in good health. The chain couples TRBV15 to TRBJ1-1; possibly TRBD1 for D (6 bases). CDR3 region: CATSRDKTGEAFF. DNA for the CDR3: TGTGCCACCAGCAGAGATAAAACAGGGGAAGCTTTCTTT.